This T cell receptor (beta chain) was recovered during a study of breast tumors, draining lymph nodes, adjacent tissues. The study, taken as a whole, reports: Luminal-like breast cancer showed significantly higher tumor–nontumor repertoire similarity than basal-like. Tumors had less TCR diversity than lymph nodes, more than nontumor tissue.

A word on this clonotype: The target antigen is unknown.

TCRdb ran MiXCR on the multiplex PCR reads and lists one entry per CDR3 protein. The sample records tens of thousands of distinct CDR3 sequences, about 60% being singletons. Germline CDR1 reads LNHNV; CDR2 reads YYDKDF (reference sequence). V lost 3 bases, J lost 4 bases, and 9 bases stayed unmatched. This CDR3 region has 16 residues. Sequencing was done on a sample of breast tumor tissue. The chain employs TRBV15 and TRBJ2-3, with TRBD1 matching over 8 bases. This TCR derives from a female donor with breast cancer. Some clones in this sample may be carry-over from other donors' samples. In DNA form, the CDR3 reads TGTGCCACCAGCAGCGAGACAGGGGTGTTATCAGATACGCAGTATTTT. It yields the protein CATSSETGVLSDTQYF.